A selection of T cell receptor beta chains follows, all from one sample in a study of blood T cells in healthy people across ages. TCRdb analysed the 5' RACE reads with MiXCR anew, one entry per CDR3 protein. The sample has approximately 1,100,000 distinct CDR3 sequences, roughly 45% seen once. The sample was blood. These receptor sequences come from a woman aged 60 to 75 in good health. Each CDR3 is given with its conserved first and last residue. The order of the fields is J gene, clone size, V gene, D gene, CDR3 protein, CDR3 DNA. The D gene is left open where the match is weak. Where a row states a size, it is once, few, many or the class of an expanded clone; other rows omit it.

TRBJ2-7 few TRBV7-9 TRBD2 CASSLAQRGGVSYEQYF TGTGCCAGCAGCTTAGCGCAACGGGGGGGAGTATCCTACGAGCAGTACTTC
TRBJ1-5 . TRBV9 . CASSTSGEQPQHF TGTGCCAGCAGCACGTCGGGGGAACAGCCCCAGCATTTT
TRBJ1-2 . TRBV6-1 . CASSEELGQNYGYTF TGTGCCAGCAGTGAGGAGCTGGGGCAGAACTATGGCTACACCTTC
TRBJ1-6 . TRBV12-3/TRBV12-4 TRBD1 CASSLVTGGSYNSPLHF TGTGCCAGCAGCCTAGTCACAGGGGGCTCCTATAATTCACCCCTCCACTTT
TRBJ1-2 . TRBV9 . CAGSVGVSDGYTF TGTGCCGGCAGCGTCGGGGTTTCGGATGGCTACACCTTC
TRBJ2-7 few TRBV5-5 . CASTEGFYEQYF TGTGCCAGCACCGAAGGCTTTTACGAGCAGTACTTC
TRBJ2-5 . TRBV7-9 TRBD2 CASSFLTGLAGGETQYF TGTGCCAGCAGCTTTCTTACAGGCCTAGCGGGAGGAGAGACCCAGTACTTC
TRBJ2-1 . TRBV25-1 TRBD2 CASSGGENGLTSLSYNEQFF TGTGCCAGCAGTGGAGGAGAGAACGGATTGACTAGCTTATCCTACAATGAGCAGTTCTTC
TRBJ2-3 few TRBV7-2 . CASSQDSLPTDTQYF TGTGCCAGCAGTCAAGACTCGTTACCCACAGATACGCAGTATTTT
TRBJ1-2 few TRBV7-9 TRBD1 CASSRGTDYGYTF TGTGCCAGCAGCCGGGGGACAGACTATGGCTACACCTTC
TRBJ2-4 . TRBV12-3/TRBV12-4 TRBD1 CASRRQGADNIQYF TGTGCCAGCAGGAGACAGGGGGCGGACAACATTCAGTACTTC
TRBJ2-7 . TRBV14 . CASSQDGLPASEQYF TGTGCCAGCAGCCAAGATGGACTCCCAGCCTCCGAGCAGTACTTC
TRBJ1-2 . TRBV10-3 TRBD1 CAIGVDRVEGYTF TGTGCCATCGGTGTGGACAGGGTTGAGGGCTACACCTTC
TRBJ1-2 few TRBV24-1 . CATSDPGRHHGYTF TGTGCCACCAGTGATCCGGGGAGACACCATGGCTACACCTTC
TRBJ2-1 once TRBV25-1 TRBD2 CASRPTSGRGYNEQFF TGTGCCAGCAGGCCGACTAGCGGGAGGGGCTACAATGAGCAGTTCTTC
TRBJ2-7 . TRBV6-1 TRBD2 CASSDGDGRTYNEQYF TGTGCCAGCAGTGATGGGGACGGGAGGACCTACAATGAGCAGTACTTC
TRBJ1-4 . TRBV10-3 . CAISFGPTNEKLFF TGTGCCATCAGTTTTGGACCTACTAATGAAAAACTGTTTTTT
TRBJ1-2 few TRBV2 TRBD1 CASRKKVSGTGGVGYTF TGTGCCAGCAGGAAGAAGGTTTCAGGGACAGGGGGCGTCGGCTACACCTTC
TRBJ2-7 . TRBV5-1 . CASSLVGGGEQYF TGTGCCAGCAGCTTAGTCGGGGGTGGAGAGCAGTACTTC